What follows are 24 T cell receptor beta chains derived from one specimen sequenced in a study of STAT3 mutations in large granular lymphocyte leukemia (dated by TCRdb to between 2018 and 2021). Broad study findings and their caveats: At least one immunodominant TCRbeta clonotype was present in every T-LGLL patient, and multiple immunodominant subclonotypes appeared in about half of the T-LGLL patients.

These receptors' targets are unknown. The method behind the library was the immunoSEQ multiplex PCR assay. TCRdb retrieved this table from immuneACCESS and kept in-frame rearrangements only. Not all clones are present; in checked studies, unresolved V genes account for under half, and no reason is known for the remainder. Across this sample there are around 10,000 clones, with roughly 91% seen only once. Clones ranked in the top ten supply about 35% of the sample. Sequencing input: peripheral blood mononuclear cells. The receptors stem from a man between 60 and 75 years old with T-cell large granular lymphocyte leukemia. Some clones in this sample may be carry-over from other donors' samples. The age is the age at diagnosis.

The chain is built from TRBV5-6 and TRBJ1-6, with 7 bases matching TRBD1. Germline V lookup: CDR1 SGHDT, CDR2 YYEEEE. The V and J ends lost 0 bases and 11 bases, in that order; junction bases with no gene match: 8. The length of the CDR3 is 15 residues. CDR3 in amino acids: CASSLVAGGATPLHF. The DNA of the CDR3 is TGTGCCAGCAGCTTGGTAGCAGGGGGGGCGACACCCCTCCACTTT. The full variable domain, in which reference TRBV5-6 and TRBJ1-6 provide the parts outside the CDR3, is DAGVTQSPTHLIKTRGQQVTLRCSPKSGHDTVSWYQQALGQGPQFIFQYYEEEERQRGNFPDRFSGHQFPNYSSELNVNALLLGDSALYLCASSLVAGGATPLHFGNGTRLTVT.

This clone appeared once. This chain connects TRBV7-9 to TRBJ2-1; the match to TRBD2 covers 11 bases. CDR1 is SEHNR and CDR2 is FQNEAQ in the germline V gene (reference sequence). The ends lost 4 bases at V and 0 bases at J; junction bases unmatched: 8. This CDR3 contains 18 residues. Written as DNA, the CDR3 is TGTGCCAGCAGCTCCTCGGGGACTAGCGGAAGCTCCTACAATGAGCAGTTCTTC. Amino acids: CASSSSGTSGSSYNEQFF.

The chain has TRBV13 and TRBJ2-3; 9 bases are a match to TRBD2. The CDR3 loop spans 18 amino acids. J was trimmed by 1 base and V by 4 bases; bases with no gene match: 12. CDR1 PRHDT and CDR2 FYEKMQ come from the germline V gene (reference sequence). The CDR3 loop is CASSSRTRRTSGTDTQYF. The DNA of the CDR3 is TGTGCCAGCAGCTCCCGGACGCGGCGGACTAGCGGCACAGATACGCAGTATTTT.

The CDR3 loop reads CAWTLGTLSYEQYF. CDR3 sequence (DNA): TGTGCCTGGACCCTAGGGACTCTTTCCTACGAGCAGTACTTC. V usage is TRBV30 and J usage is TRBJ2-7, with D perhaps TRBD2 (6 bases). Germline values: CDR1 GTSNPN, CDR2 SVGIG (reference sequence). The V gene lost 4 bases and the J gene lost 1 base, with 14 bases spanning the gap. The CDR3 runs to 14 residues.

The count of this clone is one. CDR3 protein: CASSARLAGPWNEQFF. CDR3 nucleotide sequence: TGTGCCAGCAGCGCCAGACTAGCGGGACCTTGGAATGAGCAGTTCTTC. V is TRBV9 and J is TRBJ2-1, with 11 bases that match TRBD2. The germline CDR1 and CDR2 sequences are SGDLS and YYNGEE. The CDR3 is 16 residues long. V was pared by 3 bases and J by 7 bases, with 9 bases of the junction left unmatched.

This rearrangement joins TRBV6-6 to TRBJ1-5; no firm D call. V lost 0 bases and J lost 4, with 7 bases in between. The CDR3 is 14 residues long. CDR1 MNHNY and CDR2 SVGAGI come from the germline V gene (reference sequence). CDR3 in amino acids: CASSYSTRNQPQHF. Written as DNA, the CDR3 is TGTGCCAGCAGTTACTCGACCCGGAATCAGCCCCAGCATTTT.

The chain carries TRBV5-1 and TRBJ2-6; weak D call: TRBD2 (6 bases). CDR3 length: 15 residues. The germline V gene has CDR1 SGHRS and CDR2 YFSETQ. The V and J ends lost 6 bases and 0 bases respectively, with 10 bases between them. CDR3 sequence: CASMPGGSGANVLTF. CDR3 nucleotides: TGCGCCAGCATGCCCGGGGGCTCTGGGGCCAACGTCCTGACTTTC.

This clone has a single count. The chain recombines TRBV5-6 with TRBJ2-5; the D call may be TRBD1 or TRBD2 (5 bases each). The CDR3 covers 15 residues. The V gene's germline CDR1 is SGHDT and CDR2 YYEEEE. V lost 4 bases to trimming and J lost 5 bases, with 18 bases between them. The CDR3 bases are TGTGCCAGCAGCAATTGGGGGAAGGTGGGGGAGACCCAGTACTTC. Amino acids: CASSNWGKVGETQYF.

The chain is built from TRBV5-1 and TRBJ1-2; 11 bases line up with TRBD1. CDR3 length: 14 residues. The ends lost 6 bases at V and 7 bases at J; junction bases unmatched: 8. Germline V gives CDR1 SGHRS, CDR2 YFSETQ. CDR3 sequence: CASNMRTGGTGYTF. In nucleotides, the CDR3 is TGCGCCAGCAATATGAGGACAGGGGGCACTGGCTACACCTTC.

This chain uses TRBV28 with TRBJ1-2, with 9 bases that match TRBD1. CDR3 length: 13 residues. Trimming cost V 6 bases and J 5 bases; bases outside gene matches: 4. The germline CDR1 and CDR2 sequences are MDHEN and SYDVKM. CDR3 bases: TGTGCCAGCAGCCTGGGACAGGGTTATGGCTACACCTTC. It translates to CASSLGQGYGYTF.

This clone was seen a few times. V usage is TRBV28 and J usage is TRBJ1-1; D unclear. The CDR3 extends over 15 amino acids. Trimming shortened V by 2 bases and J by 1 base, and 11 bases separated the two germline ends. The germline V gene has CDR1 MDHEN and CDR2 SYDVKM. CDR3 residues: CASSLRQTANTEAFF. The CDR3 DNA reads as TGTGCCAGCAGTTTAAGGCAGACGGCGAACACTGAAGCTTTCTTT.

In nucleotides, the CDR3 is TGTGCCAGCAGAGAGAGGTCCACAAAAGCTTTCTTT. This encodes CASRERSTKAFF. The V call is TRBV6-5, the J call TRBJ1-1; D remains unclear. Trimming pared 6 bases from V and 9 bases from J, leaving 14 bases between. The CDR3 length is 12 residues. Looked up from germline, CDR1 is MNHEY and CDR2 is SVGAGI.

This chain links TRBV11-3 with TRBJ2-7; D perhaps matches TRBD1 (5 bases). This CDR3 spans 15 amino acids. From germline, CDR1 is SGHNT and CDR2 YENEEA. V gave up 5 bases and J gave up 2 bases, with 16 bases separating them. CDR3 in amino acids: CASSPGQGKTYEQYF. CDR3 DNA: TGTGCCAGCAGCCCCGGGCAGGGCAAGACCTACGAGCAGTACTTC.

The chain has TRBV9 and TRBJ2-3; D gene unclear. Trimming cost V 3 bases and J 10 bases, with 12 bases left between them. Germline CDR1 is SGDLS and CDR2 is YYNGEE. The length of the CDR3 is 12 residues. The CDR3 DNA follows: TGTGCCAGCAGCGGGGTATCCCCCTCGCAGTATTTT. Translating it yields CASSGVSPSQYF.

The chain is built from TRBV9 and TRBJ2-1; TRBD1 agrees at 9 bases. The length of the CDR3 is 16 residues. Germline V gene sequence: CDR1 SGDLS, CDR2 YYNGEE. V was pared by 4 bases and J by 9 bases, with 14 bases of the junction left unmatched. The CDR3 is CASSPPGQGVVGEQFF. In nucleotides, the CDR3 is TGTGCCAGCAGCCCCCCGGGACAGGGAGTGGTCGGTGAGCAGTTCTTC.

This clone was detected a few times. The rearrangement uses TRBV5-1 and TRBJ2-7; 12 bases are a match to TRBD1. The trim removed 4 bases at V and 5 bases at J, leaving 4 bases unmatched. Germline-derived CDR1 and CDR2 are SGHRS and YFSETQ. The CDR3 runs to 14 residues. The CDR3 spells CASSTGTGGNEQYF. The CDR3 nucleotides are TGCGCCAGCAGCACCGGGACAGGGGGCAACGAGCAGTACTTC.

The chain employs TRBV7-6 and TRBJ2-1; no definite D call. Trimming removed 0 bases at V and 1 base at J, with 4 bases between. Germline V gene data show CDR1 as SGHVS and CDR2 as FNYEAQ. This CDR3 spans 14 amino acids. In DNA form, the CDR3 reads TGTGCCAGCAGCTTAGCTCCATCCTACAATGAGCAGTTCTTC. Amino acid sequence: CASSLAPSYNEQFF.

The chain is built from TRBV5-1 and TRBJ1-5; D is ambiguous. The length of the CDR3 is 15 residues. The V end lost 0 bases, the J end lost 0 bases, and 7 bases lay between the germline ends. Germline lookup yields CDR1 SGHRS and CDR2 YFSETQ. CDR3 sequence reads: CASSLDLGSNQPQHF. CDR3 coding DNA: TGCGCCAGCAGCTTGGACCTCGGTAGCAATCAGCCCCAGCATTTT.

This rearrangement joins TRBV4-2 to TRBJ1-5; D is perhaps TRBD1 (5 bases). This CDR3 spans 16 amino acids. CDR1 is LGHNA, CDR2 YNFKEQ, per germline. V lost 0 bases and J 3 bases, leaving 12 bases between the germline ends. The CDR3 protein is CASSQDQGRDNQPQHF. CDR3 coding DNA: TGTGCCAGCAGCCAAGATCAGGGCAGGGACAATCAGCCCCAGCATTTT.

The rearrangement uses TRBV7-2 and TRBJ2-7; 9 bases align to TRBD2. The germline V gene encodes CDR1 SGHTA and CDR2 FQGNSA. There are 18 residues in the CDR3. With 5 bases clipped from V and 4 bases from J, the junction kept 18 bases outside the gene matches. In DNA, the CDR3 is TGTGCCAGCAGCCTTGGACTAGCGCGTGACCGTTCGAATTACGAGCAGTACTTC. It is translated as CASSLGLARDRSNYEQYF.

The chain uses TRBV5-6 and TRBJ1-4; D unclear. The CDR3 runs to 15 residues. Per germline, CDR1 SGHDT and CDR2 YYEEEE. Trimming cost V 1 base and J 0 bases, with 7 bases left between them. CDR3 bases: TGTGCCAGCAGCTTGTCTGATGCAACTAATGAAAAACTGTTTTTT. This codes for CASSLSDATNEKLFF.

V gene TRBV4-1 combines with J gene TRBJ2-7, with TRBD1 matching 7 bases. With 0 bases clipped from V and 6 bases from J, the junction kept 8 bases outside the gene matches. Per the germline V gene, CDR1 is MGHRA and CDR2 is YSYEKL. This CDR3 comprises 15 residues. This chain's CDR3 is CASSQETGYFGEQYF. Written as DNA, the CDR3 is TGCGCCAGCAGCCAAGAGACAGGGTATTTCGGCGAGCAGTACTTC.

This clone showed up just once. This chain uses TRBV7-8 with TRBJ2-6, with D uncertain. V shed 3 bases and J shed 0 bases, with 3 bases lying between them. This CDR3 contains 14 residues. CDR1 is SGHVS, CDR2 FQNEAQ, per germline. As DNA, the CDR3 is TGTGCCAGCAGCTTGGACTCTGGGGCCAACGTCCTGACTTTC. Protein: CASSLDSGANVLTF.

The chain uses TRBV5-1 and TRBJ2-7; 8 bases match TRBD2. CDR1 and CDR2 from the germline V gene are SGHRS and YFSETQ. V lost 0 bases, J lost 3 bases, and 11 bases stayed unmatched. The CDR3 covers 17 residues. For the CDR3, the DNA is TGCGCCAGCAGCTTGGTAGTTGGGACTAGAGCTATCTACGAGCAGTACTTC. Translation gives CASSLVVGTRAIYEQYF.